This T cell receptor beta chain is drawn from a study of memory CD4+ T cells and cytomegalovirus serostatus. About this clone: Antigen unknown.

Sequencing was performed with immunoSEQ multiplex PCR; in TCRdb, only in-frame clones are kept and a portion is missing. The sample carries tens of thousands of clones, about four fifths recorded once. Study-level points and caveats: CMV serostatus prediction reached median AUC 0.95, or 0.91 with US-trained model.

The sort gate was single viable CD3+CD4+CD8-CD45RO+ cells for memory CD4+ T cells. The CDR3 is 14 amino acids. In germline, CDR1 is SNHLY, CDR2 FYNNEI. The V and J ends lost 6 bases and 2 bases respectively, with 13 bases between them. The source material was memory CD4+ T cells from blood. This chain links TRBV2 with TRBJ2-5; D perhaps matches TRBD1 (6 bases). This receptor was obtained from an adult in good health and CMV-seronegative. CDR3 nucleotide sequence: TGTGCCAGCAGCATGACAGGTTCTCAAGAGACCCAGTACTTC. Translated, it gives CASSMTGSQETQYF. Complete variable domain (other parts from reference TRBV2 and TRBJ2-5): EPEVTQTPSHQVTQMGQEVILRCVPISNHLYFYWYRQILGQKVEFLVSFYNNEISEKSEIFDDQFSVERPDGSNFTLKIRSTKLEDSAMYFCASSMTGSQETQYFGPGTRLLVL.